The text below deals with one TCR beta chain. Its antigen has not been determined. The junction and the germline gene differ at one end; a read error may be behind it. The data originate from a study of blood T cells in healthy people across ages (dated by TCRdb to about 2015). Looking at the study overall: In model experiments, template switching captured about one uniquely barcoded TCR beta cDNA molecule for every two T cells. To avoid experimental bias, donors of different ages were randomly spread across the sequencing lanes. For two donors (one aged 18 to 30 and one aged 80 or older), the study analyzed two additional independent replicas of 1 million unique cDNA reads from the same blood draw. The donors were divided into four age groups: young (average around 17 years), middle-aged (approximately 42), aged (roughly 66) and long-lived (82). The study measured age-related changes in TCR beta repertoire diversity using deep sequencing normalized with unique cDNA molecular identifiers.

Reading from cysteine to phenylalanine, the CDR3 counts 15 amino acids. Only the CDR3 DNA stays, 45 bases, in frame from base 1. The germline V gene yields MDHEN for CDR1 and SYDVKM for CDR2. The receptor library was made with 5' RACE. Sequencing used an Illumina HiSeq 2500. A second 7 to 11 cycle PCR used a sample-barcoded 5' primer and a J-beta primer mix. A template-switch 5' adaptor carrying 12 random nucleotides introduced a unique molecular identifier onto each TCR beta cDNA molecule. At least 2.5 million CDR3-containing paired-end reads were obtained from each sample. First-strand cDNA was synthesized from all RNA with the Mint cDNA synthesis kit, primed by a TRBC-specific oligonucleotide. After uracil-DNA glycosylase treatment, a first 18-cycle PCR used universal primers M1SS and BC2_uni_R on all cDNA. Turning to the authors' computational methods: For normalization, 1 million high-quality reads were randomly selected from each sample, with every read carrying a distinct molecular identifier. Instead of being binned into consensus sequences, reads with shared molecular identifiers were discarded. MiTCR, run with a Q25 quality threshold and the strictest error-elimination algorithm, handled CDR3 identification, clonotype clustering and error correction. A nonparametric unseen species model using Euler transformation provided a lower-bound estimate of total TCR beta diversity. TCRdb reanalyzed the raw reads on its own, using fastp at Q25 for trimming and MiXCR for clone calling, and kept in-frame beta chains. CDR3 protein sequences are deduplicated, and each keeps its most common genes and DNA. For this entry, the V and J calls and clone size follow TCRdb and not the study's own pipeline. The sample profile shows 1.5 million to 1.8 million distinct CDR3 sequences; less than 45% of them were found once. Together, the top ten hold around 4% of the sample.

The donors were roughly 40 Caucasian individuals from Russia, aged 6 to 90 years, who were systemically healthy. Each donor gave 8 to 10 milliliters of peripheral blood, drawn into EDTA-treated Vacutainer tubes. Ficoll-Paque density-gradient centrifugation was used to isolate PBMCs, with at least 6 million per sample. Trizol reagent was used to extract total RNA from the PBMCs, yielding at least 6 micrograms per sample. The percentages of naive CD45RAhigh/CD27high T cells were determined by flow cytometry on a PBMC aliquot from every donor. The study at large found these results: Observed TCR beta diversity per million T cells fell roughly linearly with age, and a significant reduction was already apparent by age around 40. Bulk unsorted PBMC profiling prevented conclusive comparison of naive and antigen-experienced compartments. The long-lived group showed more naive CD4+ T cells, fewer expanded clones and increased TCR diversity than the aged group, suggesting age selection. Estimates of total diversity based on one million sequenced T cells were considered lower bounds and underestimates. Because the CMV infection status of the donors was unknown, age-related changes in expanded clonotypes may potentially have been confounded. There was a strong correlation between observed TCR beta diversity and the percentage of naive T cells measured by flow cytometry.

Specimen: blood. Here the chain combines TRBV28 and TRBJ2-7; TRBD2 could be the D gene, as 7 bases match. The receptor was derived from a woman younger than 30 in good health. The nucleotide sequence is TGTGTCAGCAGTTTTACGTGGGAGGGGGTTCCCGAGCAGTACTTC. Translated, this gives CVSSFTWEGVPEQYF.